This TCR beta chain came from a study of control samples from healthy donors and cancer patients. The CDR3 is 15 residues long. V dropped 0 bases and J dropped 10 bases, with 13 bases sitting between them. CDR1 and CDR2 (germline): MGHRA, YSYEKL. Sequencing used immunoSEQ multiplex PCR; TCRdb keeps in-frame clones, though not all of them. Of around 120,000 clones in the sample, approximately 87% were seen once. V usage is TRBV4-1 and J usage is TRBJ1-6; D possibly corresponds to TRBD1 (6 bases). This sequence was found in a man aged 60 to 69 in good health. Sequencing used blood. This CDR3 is CASSQDQGYGSPLHF. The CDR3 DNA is TGCGCCAGCAGCCAAGATCAGGGGTATGGGTCACCCCTCCACTTT.